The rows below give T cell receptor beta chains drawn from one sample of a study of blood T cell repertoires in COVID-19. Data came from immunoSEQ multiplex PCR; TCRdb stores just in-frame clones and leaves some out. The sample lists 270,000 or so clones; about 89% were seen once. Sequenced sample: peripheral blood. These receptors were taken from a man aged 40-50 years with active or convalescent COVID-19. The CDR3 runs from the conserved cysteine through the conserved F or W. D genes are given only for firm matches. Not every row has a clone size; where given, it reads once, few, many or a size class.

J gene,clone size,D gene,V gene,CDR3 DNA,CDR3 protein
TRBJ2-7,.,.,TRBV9,TGTGCCAGCAGCGTCACAGAGACGACCTACGAGCAGTACTTC,CASSVTETTYEQYF
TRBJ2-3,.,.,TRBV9,TGTGCCAGCAGCGTTACGGCAGGTAGTCTTAGCACAGATACGCAGTATTTT,CASSVTAGSLSTDTQYF
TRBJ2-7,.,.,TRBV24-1,TGTGCCACCAGTCCCAGCGTTTCCAACGAGCAGTACTTC,CATSPSVSNEQYF
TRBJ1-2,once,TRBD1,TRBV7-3,TGTGCCAGCAGACAACAGGGGGCCGACGGCGGCTACACCTTC,CASRQQGADGGYTF
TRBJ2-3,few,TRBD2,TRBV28,TGTGCCAGCAGTTTAATATCGCGGGGGGTGAGCACAGATACGCAGTATTTT,CASSLISRGVSTDTQYF
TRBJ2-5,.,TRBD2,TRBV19,TGTGCCAGTAGTACCCCGGGGGGACGGGAGACCCAGTACTTC,CASSTPGGRETQYF
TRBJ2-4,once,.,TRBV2,TGTGCCAGCACCACCCCGCGGGGCCAAAACATTCAGTACTTC,CASTTPRGQNIQYF
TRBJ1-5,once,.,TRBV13,TGTGCCACCGCGGGAGACGGGGAGCAGCCCCAGCATTTT,CATAGDGEQPQHF
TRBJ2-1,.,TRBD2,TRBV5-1,TGCGCCAGCAGCTTGGGGACTAGCGGGGGGGCCGAGCAGTTCTTC,CASSLGTSGGAEQFF
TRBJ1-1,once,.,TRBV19,TGTGCCAGTAGTATTACTAACACTGAAGCTTTCTTT,CASSITNTEAFF
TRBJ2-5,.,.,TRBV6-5,TGTGCCAGCAGTTCCGGGAGCCAAAAAGAGACCCAGTACTTC,CASSSGSQKETQYF
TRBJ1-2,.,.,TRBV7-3,TGTGCCAGCAGCCTCGCCGGGGATAATGGCTACACCTTC,CASSLAGDNGYTF
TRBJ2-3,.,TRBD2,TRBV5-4,TGTGCCAGCAGCGCGACTAGTCGGGGGGAAGATACGCAGTATTTT,CASSATSRGEDTQYF
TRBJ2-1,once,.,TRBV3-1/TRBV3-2,TGTGCCAGCAGCCAAAACCGACTAGGGCCCGGGTTCTTC,CASSQNRLGPGFF
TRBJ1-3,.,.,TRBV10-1,TGCGCCAGCAGTGAAGGAGGGAACTCTGGAAACACCATATATTTT,CASSEGGNSGNTIYF
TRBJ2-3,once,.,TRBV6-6,TGTGCCAGCAGTCGAGGGACAACGAGCACAGATACGCAGTATTTT,CASSRGTTSTDTQYF
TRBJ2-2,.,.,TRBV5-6,TGTGCCAGCAGCTTGGGGCCCGGGGAGCTGTTTTTT,CASSLGPGELFF
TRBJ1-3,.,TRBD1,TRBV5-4,TGTGCCAGCAGCAGGACAGGGGTACCTGGAAACACCATATATTTT,CASSRTGVPGNTIYF
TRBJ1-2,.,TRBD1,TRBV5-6,TGTGCCAGCAGCAGGGGGCCCATTGGCTACACCTTC,CASSRGPIGYTF
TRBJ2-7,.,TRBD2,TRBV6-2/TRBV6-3,TGTGCCAGCAGTCAGGGGACTAGCGGGTCGTCCTACGAGCAGTACTTC,CASSQGTSGSSYEQYF
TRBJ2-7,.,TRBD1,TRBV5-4,TGTGCCAGCAGCTCTTTTAGCCGGCAGGGGGACCACGAGCAGTACTTC,CASSSFSRQGDHEQYF
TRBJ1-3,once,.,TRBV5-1,TGCGCCAGCAGCATACAGGGCAGCTCTGGAAACACCATATATTTT,CASSIQGSSGNTIYF
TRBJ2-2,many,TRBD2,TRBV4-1,TGCGCCAGCAGCCAAGATTTGGAGACTAGCGGGGGGGCTGAGCACACCGGGGAGCTGTTTTTT,CASSQDLETSGGAEHTGELFF
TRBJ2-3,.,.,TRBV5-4,TGTGCCAGCAGCAGAGACTCGACAGTGGGCACAGATACGCAGTATTTT,CASSRDSTVGTDTQYF
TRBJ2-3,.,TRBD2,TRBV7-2,TGTGCCAGCAGCCAGCGGGGGTCCTACACAGATACGCAGTATTTT,CASSQRGSYTDTQYF
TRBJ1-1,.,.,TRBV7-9,TGTGCCAGCAGCTTTGGGGGCTCGAGGCTGAACACTGAAGCTTTCTTT,CASSFGGSRLNTEAFF
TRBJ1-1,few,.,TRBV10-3,TGTGCCATCACCCGGGACTTTTCCCAGGACACTGAAGCTTTCTTT,CAITRDFSQDTEAFF
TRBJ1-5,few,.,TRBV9,TGTGCCAGCAGCGGAAGACACGGGGAGCCCCAGCATTTT,CASSGRHGEPQHF
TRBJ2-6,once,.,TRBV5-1,TGCGCCAGCAGCTTGGATCAGGGAGGCACTGGGGCCAACGTCCTGACTTTC,CASSLDQGGTGANVLTF
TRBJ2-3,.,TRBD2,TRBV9,TGTGCCAGCAGCCTTCGAGGTGGGGGACTACACACAGATACGCAGTATTTT,CASSLRGGGLHTDTQYF
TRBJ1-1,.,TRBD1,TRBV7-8,TGTGCCAGCAGCCCGACGGGACAGGGGGCGTCTGAAGCTTTCTTT,CASSPTGQGASEAFF
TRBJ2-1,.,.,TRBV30,TGTGCCTTCGAGGGGCAGGGGTTTGAGCAGTTCTTC,CAFEGQGFEQFF
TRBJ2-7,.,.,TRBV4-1,TGCGCCAGCAGCCAACCCGGGGAGTCTCCATACGAGCAGTACTTC,CASSQPGESPYEQYF
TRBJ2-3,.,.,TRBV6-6,TGTGCCAGCAGACCCTTCGCAGGGGCCCGCACAGATACGCAGTATTTT,CASRPFAGARTDTQYF
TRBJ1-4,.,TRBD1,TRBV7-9,TGTGCCAGCAGCCTGGGGACAGGGAAAGAAAAACTGTTTTTT,CASSLGTGKEKLFF
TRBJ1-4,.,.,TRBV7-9,TGTGCCAGTATGAGAGGCTCTAATGAAAAACTGTTTTTT,CASMRGSNEKLFF
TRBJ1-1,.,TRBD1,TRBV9,TGTGCCAGCAGCGGGACAGGGTTTACTGAAGCTTTCTTT,CASSGTGFTEAFF
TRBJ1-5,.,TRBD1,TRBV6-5,TGTGCCAGCAGCCCCCGGACAGGGAATCAGCCCCAGCATTTT,CASSPRTGNQPQHF